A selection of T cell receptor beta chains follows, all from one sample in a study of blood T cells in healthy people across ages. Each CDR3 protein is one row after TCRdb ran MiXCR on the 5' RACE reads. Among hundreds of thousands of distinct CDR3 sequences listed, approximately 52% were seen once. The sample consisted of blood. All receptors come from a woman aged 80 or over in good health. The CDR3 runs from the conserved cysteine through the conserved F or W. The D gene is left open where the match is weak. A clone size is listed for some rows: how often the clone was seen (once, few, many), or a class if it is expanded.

TGTGCCAGCAGCTCCCAGGGGGCTTCTGAAGCTTTCTTT CASSSQGASEAFF few TRBJ1-1 TRBV7-9 TRBD1
TGTGCCAGCAGGCCGACAGGGAGGTTCTCCTACGAGCAGTACTTC CASRPTGRFSYEQYF NA TRBJ2-7 TRBV28 NA
TGCGCCAGCAGCCGTTCGACAGGGTACTTAGAAAACATTCAGTACTTC CASSRSTGYLENIQYF many TRBJ2-4 TRBV5-1 TRBD1
TGCAGTGCTAGAGGACGGCTATCACCCCTCCACTTT CSARGRLSPLHF NA TRBJ1-6 TRBV20-1 NA
TGCGCCAGCAGCCCTGGGGGACAGGGCCACACTGAAGCTTTCTTT CASSPGGQGHTEAFF NA TRBJ1-1 TRBV5-1 TRBD1
TGTGCCAGCAGTGGAGAGGTCGGGGGTAGCGGGAGGTCGAATGAGCAGTACTTC CASSGEVGGSGRSNEQYF few TRBJ2-7 TRBV2 TRBD2
TGCGCCAGCAGCAGAGACTCGTCCACTCGGGGGGAGCAGTACTTC CASSRDSSTRGEQYF NA TRBJ2-7 TRBV5-1 NA
TGTGCCAGCAGCTCGGACGGCTGGTTCCAGTACTTC CASSSDGWFQYF NA TRBJ2-5 TRBV7-2 NA
TGCGCCAGCAGCCCGGGCTCGGTCACCGGGGAGCTGTTTTTT CASSPGSVTGELFF few TRBJ2-2 TRBV5-1 NA
TGTGCCAGCAGAGTTACGGGGAACACTGAAGCTTTCTTT CASRVTGNTEAFF few TRBJ1-1 TRBV6-1 NA
TGCAGCGTTTCCCGACAGGCGTCCTACAATGAGCAGTTCTTC CSVSRQASYNEQFF many TRBJ2-1 TRBV29-1 NA
TGTGCCAGCAGCAGACTAGCGGTCGATGAGCAGTTCTTC CASSRLAVDEQFF once TRBJ2-1 TRBV6-5 TRBD2
TGCGCCAGCAGCTTAAGGGACAGGGGATCACCCCTCCACTTT CASSLRDRGSPLHF few TRBJ1-6 TRBV5-1 TRBD1
TGCAGTGCGGACAAAAACTACGAGCAGTACTTC CSADKNYEQYF few TRBJ2-7 TRBV20-1 NA
TGTGCCAGCAGTTACCGAGCTGTGAGCACAGATACGCAGTATTTT CASSYRAVSTDTQYF many TRBJ2-3 TRBV6-5 NA
TGTGCCAGCAGAGGCCGGGGACAGAATGAAAAACTGTTTTTT CASRGRGQNEKLFF many TRBJ1-4 TRBV7-9 TRBD1
TGTGCCAGCAGTCCCTACCCCCTCTGGGCCAACGTCCTGACTTTC CASSPYPLWANVLTF many TRBJ2-6 TRBV12-3/TRBV12-4 NA
TGTGCCAGCAGTTACTCTTGGGGCCAAGGGACTGAAGCTTTCTTT CASSYSWGQGTEAFF few TRBJ1-1 TRBV6-5 NA
TGTGCCAGCAGCCCCTCACCCGTAACGCAGTATTTT CASSPSPVTQYF NA TRBJ2-3 TRBV14 NA
TGTGCCAGCAGTGAAAGCGATAGCTTCTCTGGGGCCAACGTCCTGACTTTC CASSESDSFSGANVLTF once TRBJ2-6 TRBV6-1 NA
TGTGCCAGCGGGCGCCTTGAAGAGCAGTACTTC CASGRLEEQYF NA TRBJ2-4 TRBV6-6 NA
TGTGCCAGCAGTTCCGACTCCGGGGAGCTGTTTTTT CASSSDSGELFF many TRBJ2-2 TRBV6-6 NA